This T cell receptor beta chain was sequenced for a study of T cell repertoires in cytomegalovirus infection. At the level of the study: Public TCR beta signatures were indicative of both CMV infection and a matching HLA type. Overall study results and limits: The response measured ex vivo was dominated by TCR beta clonotypes (HLA-C-restricted and CMV-specific). The cumulative frequency of public TCR beta families identified carriers of CMV plus the relevant HLA.

TCRdb independently ran MiXCR on the reads; one entry per CDR3 protein. Counted here are approximately 400,000 distinct CDR3 sequences, approximately 32% occurring once; the ten biggest clones make up roughly 13%. The length of the CDR3 is 14 residues. Germline lookup yields CDR1 MNHEY and CDR2 SMNVEV (reference sequence). The germline V and J ends were trimmed by 4 bases and 7 bases, with 11 bases remaining between them. In this sample, this clonotype turned up a few times. Its antigen is not known. This sequence was found in a human donor in good health (CMV status not recorded). Some clones in this sample may be carry-over from other donors' samples. Sequences were obtained from PBMCs. V usage is TRBV27 and J usage is TRBJ1-6; maybe TRBD1 (5 bases). The CDR3 sequence: CASSSQGQNSPLHF. In nucleotides, the CDR3 is TGTGCCAGCAGTTCCCAGGGCCAGAATTCACCCCTCCACTTT.